The 19 T cell receptor beta chains in this list originate from one sample, sequenced in a study of shared clonotypes between healthy human individuals. The repertoire was sequenced with immunoSEQ multiplex PCR; TCRdb's copy has only in-frame clones and lacks some. The repertoire holds 1.6 million or so clones, roughly 95% seen once, with over 1% in the top ten. Source material: naive CD4+ T cells sorted from blood. Subset specified: CD45RA+ positively selected. These receptors all stem from a man aged 30-40 years in good health.

The CDR3 sequence is CSAGKNIQYF. CDR3 in DNA: TGCAGTGCTGGCAAAAACATTCAGTACTTC. The gene calls are TRBV20-1 and TRBJ2-4; D is unclear. Germline CDR1 reads DFQATT; CDR2 reads SNEGSKA (reference sequence). Trimming removed 5 bases from V and 3 bases from J, with 2 bases in between. The CDR3 loop spans 10 amino acids.

This clone was found once. This sample also contains other DNA sequences that code for the same CDR3. The rearrangement links TRBV2 to TRBJ2-7; D gene uncertain. Looked up from germline, CDR1 is SNHLY and CDR2 is FYNNEI. The length of the CDR3 is 13 residues. Deletions cut 1 base from V and 2 bases from J, with 6 bases between. The CDR3 DNA is TGTGCCAGCAGTGAAGGGGCACCCTACGAGCAGTACTTC. Encoded protein: CASSEGAPYEQYF.

J is TRBJ1-5 and V is TRBV2; D is undetermined. CDR3 length: 14 amino acids. Germline CDR1 reads SNHLY; CDR2 reads FYNNEI. V lost 4 bases and J lost 0, with 7 bases in between. The CDR3 sequence is CASSVHNSNQPQHF. CDR3 bases: TGTGCCAGCAGTGTTCACAATAGCAATCAGCCCCAGCATTTT.

This rearrangement joins TRBV7-6 to TRBJ2-3; weak D call: TRBD2 (5 bases). V was clipped by 5 bases and J by 0 bases, with 15 bases between them. The CDR3 spans 16 residues. The V gene's germline CDR1 is SGHVS and CDR2 FNYEAQ. The chain's CDR3 is CASSPDLRASTDTQYF. Here the CDR3 DNA reads TGTGCCAGCAGCCCGGATCTGCGGGCAAGCACAGATACGCAGTATTTT. The whole variable domain, filled in from reference TRBV7-6 and TRBJ2-3, reads GAGVSQSPRYKVTKRGQDVALRCDPISGHVSLYWYRQALGQGPEFLTYFNYEAQQDKSGLPNDRFSAERPEGSISTLTIQRTEQRDSAMYRCASSPDLRASTDTQYFGPGTRLTVL.

This chain links TRBV28 with TRBJ2-7; 7 bases are a match to TRBD2. With V trimmed by 2 bases and J by 0 bases, 10 bases remained unmatched. The CDR3 consists of 17 residues. CDR1 and CDR2 (germline): MDHEN, SYDVKM. CDR3 nucleotides: TGTGCCAGCAGTTTAGAGTATGCGGGAGTTCTCTCCTACGAGCAGTACTTC. Its protein product is CASSLEYAGVLSYEQYF.

V usage is TRBV29-1 and J usage is TRBJ2-3; no definite D call. V lost 4 bases and J lost 3, with 14 bases in between. Germline V CDR1 and CDR2: SQVTM, ANQGSEA. The CDR3 is 14 residues long. Here the CDR3 reads CSVAELLFTDTQYF. CDR3 in DNA: TGCAGCGTTGCGGAGTTGCTGTTTACAGATACGCAGTATTTT.

The chain employs TRBV11-3 and TRBJ1-1; TRBD1 matches at 9 bases. J lost 5 bases, V lost 5 bases, and 6 bases had no gene match. This CDR3 spans 14 amino acids. Germline CDR1 SGHNT, CDR2 YENEEA. In DNA, the CDR3 is TGTGCCAGCAGCCTCCGGGACAGGGAAACTGAAGCTTTCTTT. Translated: CASSLRDRETEAFF.

V and J are TRBV7-2 and TRBJ1-5; D might be TRBD1 (5 bases). CDR1 is SGHTA and CDR2 is FQGNSA in the germline V gene. V gave up 6 bases and J gave up 0 bases, with 15 bases separating them. The CDR3 has 16 residues. Written as DNA, the CDR3 is TGTGCCAGCAGTAAGGTGGGGGGGGGTAGCAATCAGCCCCAGCATTTT. It yields the protein CASSKVGGGSNQPQHF.

CDR3 nucleotides: TGTGCCAGCAGTATCGAGGGAGACCATAGCACAGATACGCAGTATTTT. Encoded protein: CASSIEGDHSTDTQYF. The chain uses TRBV27 and TRBJ2-3; TRBD2 is a possible D gene (5 bases). V was pared by 5 bases and J by 0 bases, with 15 bases between. This CDR3 spans 16 amino acids. Germline V gene lookup returns CDR1 MNHEY and CDR2 SMNVEV (reference sequence).

The CDR3 nucleotides are TGTGCCAGTAGCGCAACCCTCCCAGCGGGAGTGTTTGAGCAGTTCTTC. Residues: CASSATLPAGVFEQFF. The chain recombines TRBV19 with TRBJ2-1; 8 nucleotides match TRBD2. In germline, CDR1 is LNHDA, CDR2 SQIVND (reference sequence). This CDR3 comprises 16 residues. V trimming: 6 bases; J trimming: 9 bases; junction bases outside the gene matches: 16.

This clone was found once. Other DNA variants within this sample encode the same CDR3. The V call is TRBV28, the J call TRBJ2-1; D ambiguous. The CDR3 loop spans 11 amino acids. The germline V gene encodes CDR1 MDHEN and CDR2 SYDVKM. V lost 6 bases and J lost 3, with 3 bases in between. The CDR3 DNA reads TGTGCCAGCAGCCGCTACAATGAGCAGTTCTTC. As protein: CASSRYNEQFF.

As concerns this clone: The identical CDR3 is also encoded by other nucleotide sequences in the sample. V usage is TRBV28 and J usage is TRBJ2-1; no clear D gene. The CDR3 totals 11 residues. Germline CDR1 MDHEN, CDR2 SYDVKM. V lost 2 bases to trimming and J lost 7 bases, with 3 bases between them. As DNA, the CDR3 is TGTGCCAGCAGTTTAAGGAATGAGCAGTTCTTC. Its protein is CASSLRNEQFF.

The CDR3 sequence is CASSLPYGSGNEQFF. CDR3 DNA: TGCGCCAGCAGCTTGCCGTACGGATCAGGCAATGAGCAGTTCTTC. The chain couples TRBV5-1 to TRBJ2-1; no reliable D call. CDR3 length: 15 residues. V shed 1 base and J shed 6 bases, with 14 bases lying between them. Germline CDR1 reads SGHRS; CDR2 reads YFSETQ.

The chain uses TRBV27 and TRBJ2-1; D is unclear. The CDR3 runs to 14 residues. V was cut by 1 base and J by 5 bases, with 9 bases left in between. Germline V gene data show CDR1 as MNHEY and CDR2 as SMNVEV (reference sequence). CDR3 region: CASSLYGVHNEQFF. DNA for the CDR3: TGTGCCAGCAGTTTATACGGAGTGCACAATGAGCAGTTCTTC.

The rearrangement joins TRBV11-3 to TRBJ1-1, with no clear D. The CDR3 has 13 amino acids. V lost 5 bases to trimming and J lost 1 base, with 8 bases between them. Germline V gene lookup returns CDR1 SGHNT and CDR2 YENEEA. The CDR3 protein is CASSRGPNTEAFF. The CDR3 DNA follows: TGTGCCAGCAGCCGCGGACCGAACACTGAAGCTTTCTTT.

The chain couples TRBV2 to TRBJ2-3, with 9 positions matching TRBD1. CDR3 length equals 18 residues. Germline-derived CDR1 and CDR2 are SNHLY and FYNNEI. V gave up 6 bases and J gave up 1 base; unmatched junction bases: 14. DNA for the CDR3: TGTGCCAGCAGCCTTCGCGGGACAGGGAGAGCTCGCACAGATACGCAGTATTTT. Encoded protein: CASSLRGTGRARTDTQYF.

The CDR3 DNA is TGTGCCAGTAGTCCCTCCGGGACGCAGGACTACGAGCAGTACTTC. Translating gives CASSPSGTQDYEQYF. The gene calls are TRBV19 and TRBJ2-7; D may be TRBD1 or TRBD2 (5 bases each). CDR1 and CDR2 (germline): LNHDA, SQIVND (reference sequence). With 5 bases removed from V and 3 bases from J, the gap between germline ends came to 17 bases. This CDR3 has 15 residues.

The chain has TRBV18 and TRBJ2-5; D tentatively reads TRBD1 or TRBD2 (6 bases each). There are 13 residues in the CDR3. Germline lookup yields CDR1 KGHSH and CDR2 LQKENI. The V end was cut by 6 bases, the J end by 1 base, with 9 bases between. CDR3 amino acids: CASSRDTQETQYF. As DNA, the CDR3 is TGTGCCAGCTCGCGGGACACCCAAGAGACCCAGTACTTC.

J is TRBJ2-2 and V is TRBV11-3; D is perhaps TRBD2 (5 bases). CDR3 length equals 13 residues. Germline V gene data show CDR1 as SGHNT and CDR2 as YENEEA. V was shortened by 5 bases and J by 6 bases, with 10 bases between the two germline ends. The CDR3 DNA is TGTGCCAGCAGCAAAATCGGGGCCGGGGAGCTGTTTTTT. Amino acid sequence: CASSKIGAGELFF.